The 32 T cell receptor beta chains in this list originate from one sample, sequenced in a study of blood T cell repertoires in COVID-19. Measured with immunoSEQ multiplex PCR; TCRdb has only the in-frame clones, and not every one. The sample includes 200,000 or so clones, more than 70% of them seen just once. Material for sequencing was peripheral blood. The source of these receptors is a man aged 45-65 years with COVID-19, enrolled during active disease.

The rearrangement joins TRBV15 to TRBJ1-5, with TRBD1 as a possible D gene (5 bases). The length of the CDR3 is 15 residues. CDR1 and CDR2 (germline): LNHNV, YYDKDF (reference sequence). Deletions cut 5 bases from V and 0 bases from J, with 11 bases between. The CDR3 spells CATSLHGGSNQPQHF. The DNA of the CDR3 is TGTGCCACCAGCTTACACGGGGGTAGCAATCAGCCCCAGCATTTT.

V is TRBV24-1 and J is TRBJ1-2; the match to TRBD1 covers 9 bases. Germline CDR1 is KGHDR and CDR2 is SFDVKD. The CDR3 totals 14 residues. V was pared by 3 bases and J by 8 bases, with 6 bases of the junction left unmatched. The CDR3 protein is CATSDPGQGWGYTF. In DNA, the CDR3 is TGTGCCACCAGTGATCCGGGACAGGGATGGGGCTACACCTTC.

The chain is built from TRBV5-1 and TRBJ2-3, with 8 nucleotides matching TRBD1. This CDR3 comprises 15 residues. V was pared by 5 bases and J by 2 bases, with 7 bases of the junction left unmatched. Germline loops: CDR1 SGHRS, CDR2 YFSETQ. This CDR3 reads CASRRGQGSTDTQYF. As DNA, the CDR3 is TGCGCCAGCAGGCGCGGACAGGGCTCCACAGATACGCAGTATTTT.

The chain is built from TRBV5-1 and TRBJ2-2, with 8 nucleotides matching TRBD1. Trimming removed 3 bases from V and 12 bases from J; junction bases left unmatched: 22. Germline V CDR1 and CDR2: SGHRS, YFSETQ. The CDR3 is 18 amino acids. CDR3 residues: CASSSGTGRNRPPGQLFF. CDR3 sequence (DNA): TGCGCCAGCAGCTCAGGGACAGGCCGGAACCGGCCGCCGGGGCAGCTGTTTTTT.

The rearrangement links TRBV30 to TRBJ2-2; D call uncertain. The length of the CDR3 is 13 residues. V gave up 0 bases and J gave up 8 bases, with 10 bases separating them. Germline values: CDR1 GTSNPN, CDR2 SVGIG (reference sequence). The CDR3 reads CAWSVIDTGELFF. The CDR3 nucleotides read TGTGCCTGGAGTGTTATAGATACGGGGGAGCTGTTTTTT.

The chain is built from TRBV18 and TRBJ2-2; 7 bases match TRBD2. The CDR3 is 17 amino acids. Trimming at V came to 0 bases and at J to 4 bases, leaving 8 bases not matched to a gene. Germline CDR1 and CDR2: KGHSH and LQKENI. In nucleotides, the CDR3 is TGTGCCAGCTCACCACCCCGACTAGCTGACGGCACCGGGGAGCTGTTTTTT. It specifies CASSPPRLADGTGELFF.

The chain joins TRBV9 to TRBJ2-3, with 10 bases fitting TRBD2. Unmatched junction bases numbered 18, after V lost 4 bases and J lost 1 base. Germline assignment: CDR1 SGDLS and CDR2 YYNGEE. The CDR3 sequence is 20 residues long. The DNA of the CDR3 is TGTGCCAGCAGCCCCCCCGGGGGGCTAGCGGGAGTATTTGGCACAGATACGCAGTATTTT. Protein sequence: CASSPPGGLAGVFGTDTQYF.

The chain has TRBV3-1 (or the pseudogene TRBV3-2) and TRBJ2-7, with 8 nucleotides matching TRBD1. V was clipped by 2 bases and J by 6 bases; unmatched bases: 9. The germline gives CDR1 LGHDT, CDR2 YNNKEL (reference sequence). CDR3 size: 15 residues. CDR3 nucleotide sequence: TGTGCCAGCAGCCAACAACAGGGGGGTTATGGCGAGCAGTACTTC. This encodes CASSQQQGGYGEQYF.

As regards this clone: Other DNA sequences in the sample encode the same CDR3. The chain joins TRBV28 to TRBJ1-2, with 8 nucleotides matching TRBD1. The germline gives CDR1 MDHEN, CDR2 SYDVKM. After removal of 3 bases from V and 8 bases from J, the junction contained 5 bases not matched to a gene. The CDR3 is 13 amino acids. As DNA, the CDR3 is TGTGCCAGCAGTTTCCAGGGGGCGGTGGGCTACACCTTC. Its protein is CASSFQGAVGYTF.

The chain is built from TRBV21-1 and TRBJ2-1; the table's D call of TRBD2 was not tested on the DNA. TRBV21-1 is annotated as a pseudogene. CDR3 length: 17 amino acids. This CDR3 reads CASSKGGASRGYCEQFF. Here the CDR3 DNA reads TGTGCCAGCAGCAAAGGCGGGGCCAGCCGGGGGTACTGTGAGCAGTTCTTC.

This chain's CDR3 is CASSQGTQETQYF. As DNA, the CDR3 is TGTGCCAGCTCCCAGGGAACCCAAGAGACCCAGTACTTC. The gene calls are TRBV7-3 and TRBJ2-5, with a tentative D call TRBD1 (5 bases). The CDR3 spans 13 residues. From germline, CDR1 is SGHTA and CDR2 FQGTGA. The V end lost 8 bases, the J end lost 1 base, and 11 bases lay between the germline ends.

The chain carries TRBV5-1 and TRBJ1-3, with unresolved D. The V gene lost 0 bases and the J gene lost 3 bases, with 10 bases spanning the gap. This CDR3 region has 15 residues. CDR1 and CDR2 from the germline V gene are SGHRS and YFSETQ. The CDR3 sequence is CASSLAGVYGNTIYF. CDR3 in DNA: TGCGCCAGCAGCTTGGCCGGAGTGTATGGAAACACCATATATTTT. Complete variable domain (other parts from reference TRBV5-1 and TRBJ1-3): KAGVTQTPRYLIKTRGQQVTLSCSPISGHRSVSWYQQTPGQGLQFLFEYFSETQRNKGNFPGRFSGRQFSNSRSEMNVSTLELGDSALYLCASSLAGVYGNTIYFGEGSWLTVV.

The CDR3 spells CAISGTSGGSTDTQYF. CDR3 coding DNA: TGTGCCATCAGCGGGACTAGCGGGGGGAGCACAGATACGCAGTATTTT. V is TRBV10-3 and J is TRBJ2-3; 15 bases are a match to TRBD2. Germline V lookup: CDR1 ENHRY, CDR2 SYGVKD. V lost 6 bases and J lost 0; bases outside the gene matches: 1. CDR3 size: 16 residues.

Comments on this clone: A junction end diverges from the germline sequence, so it may reflect a read error. The V and J genes are TRBV6-6 and TRBJ2-7, with 9 bases matching TRBD2. Germline V CDR1 and CDR2: MNHNY, SVGAGI (reference sequence). The length of the CDR3 is 16 residues. The CDR3 loop reads CASSYERSGRSQRTEF. The CDR3 DNA reads TGTGCCAGCAGTTACGAGCGGAGCGGGAGGTCCCAACGTACGGAATTC.

The gene calls are TRBV6-6 and TRBJ2-1; D unclear. Between the trimmed V and J ends, which lost 1 base and 8 bases, there was a span of 9 bases. There are 13 residues in the CDR3. Germline V gene data show CDR1 as MNHNY and CDR2 as SVGAGI (reference sequence). CDR3 loop: CASSYWSPDEQFF. The CDR3 DNA reads as TGTGCCAGCAGTTACTGGTCCCCGGATGAGCAGTTCTTC.

The J gene is TRBJ2-1, the V gene TRBV12-3 or TRBV12-4, with 15 bases lining up with TRBD2. The CDR3 sequence is 13 residues long. V dropped 9 bases and J dropped 8; count of bases not matched to a gene: 2. The CDR3 reads CASRTSGRDEQFF. The CDR3 nucleotides read TGTGCCAGTAGGACTAGCGGGAGGGATGAGCAGTTCTTC.

The rearrangement links TRBV29-1 to TRBJ2-2; TRBD2 agrees at 10 bases. Per germline, CDR1 SQVTM and CDR2 ANQGSEA. The CDR3 length is 15 residues. Germline trimming cut 2 bases from V and 2 bases from J; bases unmatched to any gene: 2. This chain's CDR3 is CSVELAGDNTGELFF. The CDR3 nucleotides are TGCAGCGTTGAACTAGCGGGGGACAACACCGGGGAGCTGTTTTTT.

The V gene is TRBV5-4, the J gene TRBJ1-5; 8 bases match TRBD1. The V and J ends lost 4 bases and 3 bases, in that order; junction bases with no gene match: 3. The CDR3 loop spans 14 amino acids. Germline V gene data show CDR1 as SGHNT and CDR2 as YYREEE (reference sequence). CDR3 sequence reads: CASSLQGVNQPQHF. CDR3 sequence (DNA): TGTGCCAGCAGCCTACAGGGGGTCAATCAGCCCCAGCATTTT.

The gene calls are TRBV7-3 and TRBJ1-2; TRBD1 matches 8 bases. CDR3 length: 13 residues. Trimming at V came to 6 bases and at J to 6 bases, leaving 6 bases not matched to a gene. Germline CDR1 is SGHTA and CDR2 is FQGTGA. The CDR3 DNA sequence: TGTGCCAGCAGTTTACAGGGGGGAGATGGCTACACCTTC. Its protein product is CASSLQGGDGYTF.

A few counts support this clone. The rearrangement uses TRBV11-2 and TRBJ2-2; D gene unclear. Germline CDR1 reads SGHAT; CDR2 reads FQNNGV. Trimming took 2 bases from V and 3 from J, leaving 4 bases between them. This CDR3 has 13 residues. The CDR3 DNA follows: TGTGCCAGCAGCTTATCGGACACCGGGGAGCTGTTTTTT. Residues: CASSLSDTGELFF.

The chain recombines TRBV10-1 with TRBJ2-7, with 13 bases fitting TRBD2. Trimming removed 2 bases from V and 4 bases from J; junction bases left unmatched: 2. Germline V CDR1 and CDR2: WNHNN, SYGVQD (reference sequence). The CDR3 has 15 residues. The CDR3 DNA is TGCGCCAGCAGTGAGGCGACTAGCGGGAGGTACGAGCAGTACTTC. Its protein product is CASSEATSGRYEQYF.

The chain joins TRBV5-1 to TRBJ2-5, with 10 bases aligning to TRBD1. V shed 0 bases and J 1 base; nucleotides not matched to a gene: 0. Germline values: CDR1 SGHRS, CDR2 YFSETQ. The CDR3 extends over 15 amino acids. For the CDR3, the DNA is TGCGCCAGCAGCTTGGGACAGGGGGCCCAAGAGACCCAGTACTTC. Translation: CASSLGQGAQETQYF.

CDR3 coding DNA: TGTGCCAGCAGTGAGACAGGGACGAATCAGCCCCAGCATTTT. It yields the protein CASSETGTNQPQHF. The chain employs TRBV6-4 and TRBJ1-5; 7 nucleotides align to TRBD1. The CDR3 runs to 14 residues. Germline loops: CDR1 MRHNA, CDR2 SNTAGT. Trimming removed 3 bases from V and 4 bases from J; junction bases left unmatched: 3.

The chain uses TRBV7-6 and TRBJ1-4, with unresolved D. Germline assignment: CDR1 SGHVS and CDR2 FNYEAQ. Trimming left V 1 base short and J 0 bases short, with 6 bases between. This CDR3 spans 15 amino acids. CDR3 loop: CASSLGPTTNEKLFF. The CDR3 bases are TGTGCCAGCAGCTTAGGGCCAACAACTAATGAAAAACTGTTTTTT.

This chain links TRBV10-1 with TRBJ2-2; 13 nucleotides agree with TRBD2. The trim removed 3 bases at V and 7 bases at J, leaving 8 bases unmatched. This CDR3 is built from 17 residues. The germline V gene has CDR1 WNHNN and CDR2 SYGVQD (reference sequence). For the CDR3, the DNA is TGCGCCAGCAGTGACCTCGGACTAGCGGGAGAATTCGGGGAGCTGTTTTTT. It codes for CASSDLGLAGEFGELFF.

The chain combines TRBV27 with TRBJ2-7, with TRBD1 matching 9 bases. Unmatched junction bases numbered 13, after V lost 10 bases and J lost 3 bases. This CDR3 has 15 residues. CDR1 is MNHEY and CDR2 is SMNVEV in the germline V gene (reference sequence). CDR3 nucleotides: TGTGCCACCTCCCCCGGGGACAGGGTAAGCTACGAGCAGTACTTC. This translates into CATSPGDRVSYEQYF.

There are a few counts of this clone. The chain joins TRBV7-9 to TRBJ2-7; 8 bases match TRBD1. Germline-derived CDR1 and CDR2 are SEHNR and FQNEAQ (reference sequence). The CDR3 totals 13 residues. Losses at the gene ends were 5 bases for V and 3 bases for J; bases not matched to a gene: 3. CDR3 loop: CASSEDRDYEQYF. CDR3 DNA sequence: TGTGCCAGCAGCGAGGACAGGGACTACGAGCAGTACTTC.

The chain has TRBV29-1 and TRBJ2-5; 12 bases map to TRBD2. J was trimmed by 4 bases and V by 7 bases; bases with no gene match: 7. The germline V gene has CDR1 SQVTM and CDR2 ANQGSEA. This CDR3 region has 14 residues. CDR3 amino acids: CSAMGLAGSETQYF. The CDR3 nucleotides read TGCAGCGCTATGGGACTAGCGGGTTCAGAGACCCAGTACTTC.

This clone appeared a few times. This rearrangement joins TRBV6-6 to TRBJ1-3; D is perhaps TRBD1 (6 bases). V dropped 5 bases and J dropped 0 bases, with 11 bases sitting between them. The germline V gene has CDR1 MNHNY and CDR2 SVGAGI (reference sequence). The CDR3 spans 15 residues. The CDR3 nucleotides read TGTGCCAGCAGTACAGGGCCACTCTCTGGAAACACCATATATTTT. Translated: CASSTGPLSGNTIYF.

The CDR3 coding sequence is TGTGCCAGCAAAGCGACGTACCAAGAGACCCAGTACTTC. Amino acid sequence: CASKATYQETQYF. This chain uses TRBV2 with TRBJ2-5; D uncertain. The CDR3 totals 13 residues. In germline, CDR1 is SNHLY, CDR2 FYNNEI. V shed 7 bases and J shed 0 bases, with 9 bases lying between them. Based on the CDR3 plus reference TRBV2 and TRBJ2-5, the full variable domain is EPEVTQTPSHQVTQMGQEVILRCVPISNHLYFYWYRQILGQKVEFLVSFYNNEISEKSEIFDDQFSVERPDGSNFTLKIRSTKLEDSAMYFCASKATYQETQYFGPGTRLLVL.

The chain uses TRBV11-2 and TRBJ2-7; TRBD1 aligns across 11 bases. The germline V gene has CDR1 SGHAT and CDR2 FQNNGV. V was clipped by 4 bases and J by 3 bases; unmatched bases: 17. The CDR3 runs to 19 residues. This chain's CDR3 is CASSSRTGGPSGTLYEQYF. The CDR3 DNA reads as TGTGCCAGCAGCTCGCGGACAGGGGGCCCTAGCGGGACCCTCTACGAGCAGTACTTC.

The chain is built from TRBV2 and TRBJ1-1; 11 bases fit TRBD1. This CDR3 is built from 13 residues. Germline V CDR1 and CDR2: SNHLY, FYNNEI. With 8 bases clipped from V and 4 bases from J, the junction kept 3 bases outside the gene matches. The CDR3 nucleotides read TGTGCCAGCGGGGGACAGGGGGTCACTGAAGCTTTCTTT. Its protein is CASGGQGVTEAFF.